This TCR beta chain was profiled in a study of OX40 agonist ivuxolimab in advanced cancers. For the study at large: Patients received the agonistic anti-OX40 (CD134) antibody ivuxolimab. Patients receiving dose escalation had hepatocellular carcinoma, melanoma, renal cell or head and neck cancer. Regarding the study as a whole: Partial responders treated at 0.1-3.0 mg/kg exhibited clonal expansion among the lowest measured. On average, CD8+ T cells had more expanded clones than CD4+.

Here immunoSEQ multiplex PCR was the method, and the copy in TCRdb shows in-frame clones only, minus some. The sample comprises some 61,000 clones, roughly 73% of which are singletons, and around 1.5% rests with the top ten. This clone was detected only a few times. Its antigen is undetermined. Trimming removed 9 bases at V and 5 bases at J, with 19 bases between. From germline, CDR1 is LNHDA and CDR2 SQIVND (reference sequence). The CDR3 runs to 14 residues. Source: CD4+ or CD8+ T cells sorted from blood, taken in a trial of the OX40 agonist ivuxolimab. This TCR derives from an adult with an advanced solid tumor such as melanoma, head and neck, liver or kidney cancer. The chain has TRBV19 and TRBJ2-5; the D gene is possibly TRBD2 (5 bases). In DNA, the CDR3 is TGTGCCAGCCGGAGGTCGCAGCTGACGGAGACCCAGTACTTC. Its translation: CASRRSQLTETQYF.